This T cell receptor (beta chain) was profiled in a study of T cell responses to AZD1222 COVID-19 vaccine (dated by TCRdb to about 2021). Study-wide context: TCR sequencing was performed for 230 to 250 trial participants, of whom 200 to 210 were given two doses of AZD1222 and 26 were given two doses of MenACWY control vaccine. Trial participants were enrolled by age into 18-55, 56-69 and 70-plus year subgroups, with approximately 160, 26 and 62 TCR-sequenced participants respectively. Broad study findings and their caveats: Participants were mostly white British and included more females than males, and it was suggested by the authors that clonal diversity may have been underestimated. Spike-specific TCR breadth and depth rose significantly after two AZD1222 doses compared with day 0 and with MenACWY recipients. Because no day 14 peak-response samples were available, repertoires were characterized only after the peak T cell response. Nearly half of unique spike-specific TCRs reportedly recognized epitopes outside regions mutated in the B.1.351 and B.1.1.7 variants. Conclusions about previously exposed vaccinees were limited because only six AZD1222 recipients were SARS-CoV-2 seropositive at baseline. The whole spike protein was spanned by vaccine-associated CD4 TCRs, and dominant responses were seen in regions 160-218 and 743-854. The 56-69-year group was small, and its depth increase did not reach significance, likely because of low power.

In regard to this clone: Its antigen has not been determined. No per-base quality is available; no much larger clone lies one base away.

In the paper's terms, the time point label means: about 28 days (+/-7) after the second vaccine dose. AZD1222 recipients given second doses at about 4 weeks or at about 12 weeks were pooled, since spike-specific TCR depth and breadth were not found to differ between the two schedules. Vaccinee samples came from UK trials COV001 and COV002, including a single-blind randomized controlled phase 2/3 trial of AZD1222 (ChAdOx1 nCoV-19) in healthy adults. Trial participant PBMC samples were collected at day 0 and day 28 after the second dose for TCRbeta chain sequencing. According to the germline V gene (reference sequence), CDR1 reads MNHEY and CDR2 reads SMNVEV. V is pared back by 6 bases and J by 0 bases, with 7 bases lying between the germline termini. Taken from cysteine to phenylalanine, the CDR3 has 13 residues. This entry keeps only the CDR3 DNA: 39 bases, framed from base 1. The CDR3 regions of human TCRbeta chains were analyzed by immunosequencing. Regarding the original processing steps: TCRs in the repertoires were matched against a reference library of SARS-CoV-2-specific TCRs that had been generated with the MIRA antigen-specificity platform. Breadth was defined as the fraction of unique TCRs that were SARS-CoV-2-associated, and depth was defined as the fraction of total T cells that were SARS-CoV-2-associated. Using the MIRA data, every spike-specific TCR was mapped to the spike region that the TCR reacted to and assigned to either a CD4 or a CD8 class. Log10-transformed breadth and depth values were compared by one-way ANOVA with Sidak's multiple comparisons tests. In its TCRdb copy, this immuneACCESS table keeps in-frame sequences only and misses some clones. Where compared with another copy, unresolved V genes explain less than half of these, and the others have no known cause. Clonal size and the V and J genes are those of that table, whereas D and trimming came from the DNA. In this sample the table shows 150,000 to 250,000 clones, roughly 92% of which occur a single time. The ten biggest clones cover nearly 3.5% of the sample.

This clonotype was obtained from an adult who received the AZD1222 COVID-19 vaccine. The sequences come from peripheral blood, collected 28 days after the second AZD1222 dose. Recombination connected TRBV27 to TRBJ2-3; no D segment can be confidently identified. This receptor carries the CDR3 CASRTLSTDTQYF. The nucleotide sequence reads TGTGCCAGCAGGACTCTTAGCACAGATACGCAGTATTTT.